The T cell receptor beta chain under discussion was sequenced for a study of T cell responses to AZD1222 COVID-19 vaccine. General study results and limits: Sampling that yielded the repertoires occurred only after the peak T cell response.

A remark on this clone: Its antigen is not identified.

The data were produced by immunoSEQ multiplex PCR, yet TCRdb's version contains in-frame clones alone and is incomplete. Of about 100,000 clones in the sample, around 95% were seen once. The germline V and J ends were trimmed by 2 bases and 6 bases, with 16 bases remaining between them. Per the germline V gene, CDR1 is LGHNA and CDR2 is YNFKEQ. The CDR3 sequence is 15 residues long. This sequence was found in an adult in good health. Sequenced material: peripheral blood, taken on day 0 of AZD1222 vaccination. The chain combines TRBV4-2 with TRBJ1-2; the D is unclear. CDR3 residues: CASSQRPSGVNGYTF. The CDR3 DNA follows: TGTGCCAGCAGCCAAAGACCCTCAGGAGTGAATGGCTACACCTTC.